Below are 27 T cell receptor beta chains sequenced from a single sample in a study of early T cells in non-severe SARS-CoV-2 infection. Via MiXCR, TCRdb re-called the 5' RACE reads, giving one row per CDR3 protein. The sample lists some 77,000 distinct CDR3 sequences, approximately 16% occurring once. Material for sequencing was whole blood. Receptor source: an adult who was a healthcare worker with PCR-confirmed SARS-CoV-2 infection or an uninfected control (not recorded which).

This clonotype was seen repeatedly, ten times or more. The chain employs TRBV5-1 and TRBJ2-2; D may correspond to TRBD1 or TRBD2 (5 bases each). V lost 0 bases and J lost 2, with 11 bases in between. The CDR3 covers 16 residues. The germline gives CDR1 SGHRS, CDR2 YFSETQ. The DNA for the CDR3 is TGCGCCAGCAGCTTGGAGGGACCCATTAACACCGGGGAGCTGTTTTTT. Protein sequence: CASSLEGPINTGELFF.

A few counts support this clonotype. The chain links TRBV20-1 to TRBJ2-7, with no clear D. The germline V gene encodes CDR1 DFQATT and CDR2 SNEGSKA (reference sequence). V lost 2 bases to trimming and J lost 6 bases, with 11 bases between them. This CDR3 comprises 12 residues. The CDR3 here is CSARPQVLEQYF. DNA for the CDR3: TGCAGTGCTAGACCCCAGGTTCTCGAGCAGTACTTC.

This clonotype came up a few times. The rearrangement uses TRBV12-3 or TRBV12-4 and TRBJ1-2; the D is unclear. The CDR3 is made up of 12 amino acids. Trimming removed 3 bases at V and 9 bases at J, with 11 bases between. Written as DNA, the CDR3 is TGTGCCAGCAGTTTTTCGGTTATGAGCTACACCTTC. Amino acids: CASSFSVMSYTF.

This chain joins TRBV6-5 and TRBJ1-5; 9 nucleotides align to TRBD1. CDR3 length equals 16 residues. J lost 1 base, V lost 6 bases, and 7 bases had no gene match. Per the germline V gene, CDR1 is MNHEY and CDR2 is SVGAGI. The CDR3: CASRPQGAGSNQPQHF. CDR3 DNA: TGTGCCAGCAGGCCACAGGGGGCAGGGAGCAATCAGCCCCAGCATTTT.

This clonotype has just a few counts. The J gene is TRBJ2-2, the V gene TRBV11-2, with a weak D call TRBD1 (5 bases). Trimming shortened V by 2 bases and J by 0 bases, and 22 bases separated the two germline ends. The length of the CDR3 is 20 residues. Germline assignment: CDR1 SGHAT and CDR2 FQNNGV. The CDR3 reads CASSLRWIHMAGPNTGELFF. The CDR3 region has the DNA TGTGCCAGCAGCTTAAGATGGATCCATATGGCAGGGCCGAACACCGGGGAGCTGTTTTTT.

DNA of the CDR3: TGCGCCAGCAGCCAAGTCCGCGGGGATGGCTACACCTTC. Translating gives CASSQVRGDGYTF. The V gene is TRBV4-1, the J gene TRBJ1-2; no definite D call. Germline CDR1 reads MGHRA; CDR2 reads YSYEKL. This CDR3 spans 13 amino acids. The V end lost 1 base, the J end lost 6 bases, and 9 bases lay between the germline ends.

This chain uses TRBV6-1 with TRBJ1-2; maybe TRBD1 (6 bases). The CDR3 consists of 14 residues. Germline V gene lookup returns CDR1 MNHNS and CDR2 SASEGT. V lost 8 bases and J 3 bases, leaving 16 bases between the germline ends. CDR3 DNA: TGTGCCAGCCTACCCTCACAGGGATACTATGGCTACACCTTC. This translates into CASLPSQGYYGYTF.

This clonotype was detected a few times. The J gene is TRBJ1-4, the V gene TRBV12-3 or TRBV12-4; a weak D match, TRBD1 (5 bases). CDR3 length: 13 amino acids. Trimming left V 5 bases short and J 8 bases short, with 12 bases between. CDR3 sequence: CASSAGHGEKLFF. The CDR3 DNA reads TGTGCCAGCAGTGCCGGACATGGGGAAAAACTGTTTTTT.

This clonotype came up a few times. The CDR3 DNA reads TGTGCCAGCAGTTTGGTATTGGGACAGGCATCAGATACGCAGTATTTT. It is translated as CASSLVLGQASDTQYF. The J gene is TRBJ2-3, the V gene TRBV28; 8 bases match TRBD1. Per the germline V gene, CDR1 is MDHEN and CDR2 is SYDVKM. The ends lost 3 bases at V and 4 bases at J; junction bases unmatched: 9. The CDR3 has 16 amino acids.

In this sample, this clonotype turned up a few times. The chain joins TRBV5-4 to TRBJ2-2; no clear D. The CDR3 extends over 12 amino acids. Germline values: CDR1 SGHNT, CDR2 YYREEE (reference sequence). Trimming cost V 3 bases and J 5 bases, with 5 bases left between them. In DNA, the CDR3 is TGTGCCAGCAGCTCGACGACCGGGGAGCTGTTTTTT. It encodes CASSSTTGELFF.

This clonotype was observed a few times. This chain's CDR3 is CASTGEGELFF. CDR3 bases: TGTGCCAGCACAGGTGAAGGGGAGCTGTTTTTT. The chain is built from TRBV12-3 or TRBV12-4 and TRBJ2-2; D gene ambiguous. The CDR3 covers 11 residues. Trimming removed 7 bases at V and 8 bases at J, with 8 bases between.

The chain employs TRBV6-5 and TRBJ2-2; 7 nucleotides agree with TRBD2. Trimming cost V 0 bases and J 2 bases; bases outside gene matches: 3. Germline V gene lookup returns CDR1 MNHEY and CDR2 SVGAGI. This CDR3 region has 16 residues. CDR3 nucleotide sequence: TGTGCCAGCAGTTACTCGGCTAGCGGAAACACCGGGGAGCTGTTTTTT. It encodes CASSYSASGNTGELFF.

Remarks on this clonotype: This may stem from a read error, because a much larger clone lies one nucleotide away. The CDR3 coding sequence is TGTGCCTGGAGGCGGACCTACACCGGGGGGCTGTTTTTT. This translates into CAWRRTYTGGLFF. The chain recombines TRBV30 with TRBJ2-2; tentative D call: TRBD2 (6 bases). From germline, CDR1 is GTSNPN and CDR2 SVGIG (reference sequence). The CDR3 contains 13 residues.

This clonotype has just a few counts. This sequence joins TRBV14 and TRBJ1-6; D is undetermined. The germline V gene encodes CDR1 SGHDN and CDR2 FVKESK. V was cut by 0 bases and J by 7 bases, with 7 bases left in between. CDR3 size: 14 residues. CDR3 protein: CASSQETGNSPLHF. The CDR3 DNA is TGTGCCAGCAGCCAAGAGACGGGAAATTCACCCCTCCACTTT.

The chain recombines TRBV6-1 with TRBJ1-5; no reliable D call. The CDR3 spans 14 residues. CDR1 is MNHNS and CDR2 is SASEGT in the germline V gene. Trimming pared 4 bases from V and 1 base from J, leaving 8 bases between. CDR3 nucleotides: TGTGCCAGCAGTGCGGGCCCAAGCAATCAGCCCCAGCATTTT. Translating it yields CASSAGPSNQPQHF.

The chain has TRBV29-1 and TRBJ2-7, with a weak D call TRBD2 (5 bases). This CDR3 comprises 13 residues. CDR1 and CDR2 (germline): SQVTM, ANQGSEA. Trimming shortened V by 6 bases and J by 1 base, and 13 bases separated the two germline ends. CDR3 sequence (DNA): TGCAGCGTGGTCGGGGTAGTTTCCTACGAGCAGTACTTC. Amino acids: CSVVGVVSYEQYF.

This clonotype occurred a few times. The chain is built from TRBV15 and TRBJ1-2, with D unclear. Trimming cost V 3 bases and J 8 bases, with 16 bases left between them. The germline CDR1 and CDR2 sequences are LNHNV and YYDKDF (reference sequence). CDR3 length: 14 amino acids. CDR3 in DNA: TGTGCCACCAGCAGCTGGGTAGGAGCTGAAGGCTACACCTTC. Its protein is CATSSWVGAEGYTF. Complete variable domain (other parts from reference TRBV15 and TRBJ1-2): DAMVIQNPRYQVTQFGKPVTLSCSQTLNHNVMYWYQQKSSQAPKLLFHYYDKDFNNEADTPDNFQSRRPNTSFCFLDIRSPGLGDTAMYLCATSSWVGAEGYTFGSGTRLTVV.

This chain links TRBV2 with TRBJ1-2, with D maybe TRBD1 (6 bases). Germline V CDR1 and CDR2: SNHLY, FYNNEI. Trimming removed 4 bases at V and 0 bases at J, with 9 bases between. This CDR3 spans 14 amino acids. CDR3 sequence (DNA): TGTGCCAGCAGTGCGGACAGAACTAACTATGGCTACACCTTC. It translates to CASSADRTNYGYTF.

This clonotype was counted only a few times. The DNA of the CDR3 is TGTGCCACCGGGACTAGCGGGAGGGGCAGGGAGACCCAGTACTTC. This encodes CATGTSGRGRETQYF. V usage is TRBV24-1 and J usage is TRBJ2-5; 16 bases are shared with TRBD2. The CDR3 is 15 residues long. Looked up from germline, CDR1 is KGHDR and CDR2 is SFDVKD. With V trimmed by 9 bases and J by 5 bases, 5 bases remained unmatched.

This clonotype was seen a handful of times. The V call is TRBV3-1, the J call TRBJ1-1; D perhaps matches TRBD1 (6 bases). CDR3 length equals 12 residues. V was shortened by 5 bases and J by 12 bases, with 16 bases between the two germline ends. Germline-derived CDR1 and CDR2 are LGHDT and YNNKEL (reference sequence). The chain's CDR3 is CASSSTGRRPFF. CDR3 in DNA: TGTGCCAGCAGCTCCACAGGGAGGCGGCCTTTCTTT.

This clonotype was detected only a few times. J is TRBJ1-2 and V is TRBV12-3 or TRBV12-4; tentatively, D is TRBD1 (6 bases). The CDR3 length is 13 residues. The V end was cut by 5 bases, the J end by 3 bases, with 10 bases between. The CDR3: CASSPQGDYGYTF. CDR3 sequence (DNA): TGTGCCAGCAGTCCACAGGGCGACTATGGCTACACCTTC.

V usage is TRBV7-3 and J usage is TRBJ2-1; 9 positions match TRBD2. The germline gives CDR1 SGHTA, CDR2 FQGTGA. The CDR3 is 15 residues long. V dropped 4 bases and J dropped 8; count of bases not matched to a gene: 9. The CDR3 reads CASSSRGSGSYEQFF. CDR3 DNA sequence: TGTGCCAGCAGCTCCCGTGGTAGCGGGAGCTATGAGCAGTTCTTC.

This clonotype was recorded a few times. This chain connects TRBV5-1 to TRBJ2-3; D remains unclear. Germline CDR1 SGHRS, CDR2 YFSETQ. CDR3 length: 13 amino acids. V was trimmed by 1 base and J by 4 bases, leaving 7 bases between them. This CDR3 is CASSLQVSDTQYF. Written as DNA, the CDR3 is TGCGCCAGCAGCTTGCAGGTCTCAGATACGCAGTATTTT. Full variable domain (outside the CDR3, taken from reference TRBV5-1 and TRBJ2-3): KAGVTQTPRYLIKTRGQQVTLSCSPISGHRSVSWYQQTPGQGLQFLFEYFSETQRNKGNFPGRFSGRQFSNSRSEMNVSTLELGDSALYLCASSLQVSDTQYFGPGTRLTVL.

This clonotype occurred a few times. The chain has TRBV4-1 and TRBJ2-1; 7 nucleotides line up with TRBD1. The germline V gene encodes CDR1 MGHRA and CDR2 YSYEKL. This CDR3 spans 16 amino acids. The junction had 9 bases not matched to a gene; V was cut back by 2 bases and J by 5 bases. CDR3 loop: CASSQTTGTANNEQFF. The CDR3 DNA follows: TGCGCCAGCAGCCAAACGACCGGGACAGCGAACAATGAGCAGTTCTTC.

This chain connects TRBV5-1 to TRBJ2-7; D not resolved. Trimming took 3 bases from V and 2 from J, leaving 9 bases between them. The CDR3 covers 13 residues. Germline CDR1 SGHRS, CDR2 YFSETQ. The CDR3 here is CASSSAGTYEQYF. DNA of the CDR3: TGCGCCAGCAGCTCCGCTGGAACCTACGAGCAGTACTTC.

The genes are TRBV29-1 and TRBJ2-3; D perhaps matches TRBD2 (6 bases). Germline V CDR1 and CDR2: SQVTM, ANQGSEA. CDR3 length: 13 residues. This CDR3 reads CSSGTGPTDTQYF. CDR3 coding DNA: TGCAGTAGTGGGACTGGTCCGACAGATACGCAGTATTTT.

As DNA, the CDR3 is TGTGCCAGCAGCTTATACCCCCTTAGAGGGACCCGCGATGAAAAACTGTTTTTT. Amino acids: CASSLYPLRGTRDEKLFF. The chain joins TRBV11-1 to TRBJ1-4; weak D call: TRBD1 (5 bases). CDR3 size: 18 residues. Trimming cost V 2 bases and J 6 bases, with 22 bases left between them. CDR1 and CDR2 from the germline V gene are SGHAT and FQDESV (reference sequence).